The rows below give T cell receptor beta chains drawn from one sample of a study of technical replicates of blood from a handful of donors. Data came from immunoSEQ multiplex PCR; TCRdb stores just in-frame clones and leaves some out. The repertoire holds roughly 72,000 clones, with approximately 93% as singletons. The source material was T cells isolated from PBMCs. All receptors derive from a human donor in good health. Each CDR3 is given with its conserved first and last residue. Each record gives: clone size, V gene, D gene, J gene, CDR3 protein, CDR3 DNA. The D gene is left open where the match is weak. For some rows the clone size is stated as once, few or many, or as a class when expanded; others skip it.

-	TRBV4-2	TRBD2	TRBJ2-3	CASSQDLSSGGPSDTQYF	TGTGCCAGCAGCCAAGATCTCTCCTCGGGAGGGCCGTCAGATACGCAGTATTTT
-	TRBV19	TRBD1	TRBJ2-5	CASSILPTRGPGAQYF	TGTGCCAGTAGTATTCTACCGACAAGGGGGCCAGGGGCCCAGTACTTC
-	TRBV5-8	-	TRBJ2-7	CASIQAGHGREQYF	TGTGCCAGCATTCAAGCAGGCCACGGCAGGGAGCAGTACTTC
-	TRBV2	TRBD1	TRBJ1-1	CASSRTGLGEAFF	TGTGCCAGCAGTCGGACAGGGTTGGGTGAAGCTTTCTTT
-	TRBV5-1	TRBD2	TRBJ2-1	CASSPTSGRVHEQFF	TGCGCCAGCAGCCCGACTAGCGGGAGGGTACATGAGCAGTTCTTC
-	TRBV19	-	TRBJ1-1	CASSEAGRGTEAFF	TGTGCCAGTAGCGAAGCGGGTCGGGGGACTGAAGCTTTCTTT
few	TRBV29-1	-	TRBJ1-1	CSADYRESEAFF	TGCAGCGCTGACTACAGGGAGTCTGAAGCTTTCTTT
-	TRBV7-2	TRBD2	TRBJ2-3	CASSPGLAGVSWDTQYF	TGTGCCAGCAGCCCAGGACTAGCGGGAGTGTCTTGGGATACGCAGTATTTT
-	TRBV7-2	TRBD2	TRBJ2-2	CASSSRTSGRAGELFF	TGTGCCAGCAGCTCGAGAACTAGCGGGAGGGCCGGGGAGCTGTTTTTT
-	TRBV9	-	TRBJ2-7	CASSVTLRIGGPSYEQYF	TGTGCCAGCAGCGTAACACTCCGGATTGGCGGGCCTTCCTACGAGCAGTACTTC
-	TRBV7-2	TRBD1	TRBJ2-5	CASSLGDRVSETQYF	TGTGCCAGCAGCTTGGGGGACAGGGTATCAGAGACCCAGTACTTC
-	TRBV27	TRBD1	TRBJ1-2	CASSLTGQWTHGYTF	TGTGCCAGCAGTTTAACGGGACAGTGGACTCATGGCTACACCTTC
once	TRBV30	-	TRBJ1-2	CAWSVTGNYGYTF	TGTGCCTGGAGTGTAACAGGGAACTATGGCTACACCTTC